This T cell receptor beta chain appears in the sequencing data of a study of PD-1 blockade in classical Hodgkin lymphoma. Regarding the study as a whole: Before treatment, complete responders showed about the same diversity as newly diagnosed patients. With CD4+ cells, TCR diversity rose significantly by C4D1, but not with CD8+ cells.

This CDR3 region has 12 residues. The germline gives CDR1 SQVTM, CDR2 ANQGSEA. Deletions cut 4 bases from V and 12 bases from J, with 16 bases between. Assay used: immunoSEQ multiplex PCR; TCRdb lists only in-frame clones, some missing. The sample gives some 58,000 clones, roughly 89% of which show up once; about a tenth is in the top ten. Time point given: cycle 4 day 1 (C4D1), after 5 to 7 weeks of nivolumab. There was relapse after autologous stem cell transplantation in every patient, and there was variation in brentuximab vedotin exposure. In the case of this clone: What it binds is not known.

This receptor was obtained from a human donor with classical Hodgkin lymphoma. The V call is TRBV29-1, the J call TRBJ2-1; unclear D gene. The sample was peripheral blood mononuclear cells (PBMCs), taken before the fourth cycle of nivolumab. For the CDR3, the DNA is TGCAGCGTTGGGCGACTCGACTGGGGGCAGTTCTTC. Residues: CSVGRLDWGQFF.